This is a list of T cell receptor beta chains from one sample in a study of blood T cell repertoires in COVID-19. The repertoire was sequenced with immunoSEQ multiplex PCR; TCRdb's copy has only in-frame clones and lacks some. Of roughly 69,000 clones in the sample, approximately 87% were seen once. Sequencing used peripheral blood. The receptors were gathered from a man aged 50 to 60 with active COVID-19. Each CDR3 is given with its conserved first and last residue. D genes are given only for firm matches. The size of a clone is reported for some rows only, either as once, few or many, or as a class for expanded clones.

TRBJ2-2,TRBD1,NA,TRBV2,TGTGCCAGCAGTGACAGGGGGCTCGTCACCGGGGAGCTGTTTTTT,CASSDRGLVTGELFF
TRBJ1-1,TRBD1,NA,TRBV7-2,TGTGCCAGCATCGACCGACAGGGACTGAACACTGAAGCTTTCTTT,CASIDRQGLNTEAFF
TRBJ2-7,NA,NA,TRBV25-1,TGTGCCAGCAGTGAAAGGGGGGGGAGCTCCTACGAGCAGTACTTC,CASSERGGSSYEQYF
TRBJ2-2,NA,NA,TRBV5-1,TGCGCCAGCAGCTTGTTATCACAGGTCTCTCGAACCGGGGAGCTGTTTTTT,CASSLLSQVSRTGELFF
TRBJ2-1,TRBD2,NA,TRBV19,TGTGCCAGTAGTATAACTAGCGGGAGAAGCTCCTACAATGAGCAGTTCTTC,CASSITSGRSSYNEQFF
TRBJ2-1,TRBD2,NA,TRBV24-1,TGTGCCACCAGTGACCCTGGGGCTAGCGGGAGGTCTGATGAGCAGTTCTTC,CATSDPGASGRSDEQFF
TRBJ2-7,TRBD1,NA,TRBV5-8,TGTGCCAGCGCTGGGACAGTTATAGGCGAGCAGTACTTC,CASAGTVIGEQYF
TRBJ1-5,TRBD1,NA,TRBV10-1,TGCGCCTCCCTCCGGGACAGGGAAGGCAATCAGCCCCAGCATTTT,CASLRDREGNQPQHF
TRBJ2-1,TRBD2,NA,TRBV9,TGTGCCAGCAGCCTTGGGACTAGCGGGAGGTTTAACAATGAGCAGTTCTTC,CASSLGTSGRFNNEQFF
TRBJ2-3,NA,NA,TRBV7-2,TGTGCCAGCAGCTTCGGGGTCACAGATACGCAGTATTTT,CASSFGVTDTQYF
TRBJ2-1,NA,NA,TRBV9,TGTGCCAGCAGCTTCTCTCTGGGCCTTTACAATGAGCAGTTCTTC,CASSFSLGLYNEQFF
TRBJ2-4,NA,NA,TRBV7-2,TGTGCCAGCAGTCAATTGGCTAGTTCGGGCATTCAGTACTTC,CASSQLASSGIQYF
TRBJ2-3,TRBD2,few,TRBV6-5,TGTGCCAGCAGGCCAGCGGGAAGCACAGATACGCAGTATTTT,CASRPAGSTDTQYF
TRBJ2-5,NA,NA,TRBV19,TGTGCCAGTAGTCCGCAAACCCGGGGGGCCGGGGAGACCCAGTACTTC,CASSPQTRGAGETQYF
TRBJ2-7,NA,NA,TRBV21-1,TGTGCCAGCAGCAATATTCCCAGTATCTACGAGCAGTACTTC,CASSNIPSIYEQYF
TRBJ2-2,NA,once,TRBV2,TGTGCCAGCAGGGCTGGACAGCACTCCACCGGGGAGCTGTTTTTT,CASRAGQHSTGELFF
TRBJ2-1,TRBD2,NA,TRBV18,TGTGCCAGCTCACTCCAGGGGGTTCTAGCGGGAGACAATGAGCAGTTCTTC,CASSLQGVLAGDNEQFF
TRBJ2-1,TRBD2,NA,TRBV5-1,TGCGCCAGCAGCCTACTAGCGGGGGCCGAGAATGAGCAGTTCTTC,CASSLLAGAENEQFF
TRBJ1-2,TRBD1,NA,TRBV7-9,TGTGCCAGCAGCTTCGACAGGGGAGCTAACTATGGCTACACCTTC,CASSFDRGANYGYTF
TRBJ2-1,NA,NA,TRBV11-2,TGTGCCAGCAGCTCCGGGGGGCCGACTAGCTCGGAGCAGTTCTTC,CASSSGGPTSSEQFF
TRBJ2-2,TRBD1,NA,TRBV4-1,TGCGCCAGCAGCAAAAGACAGGGAGAGGGCACCGGGGAGCTGTTTTTT,CASSKRQGEGTGELFF
TRBJ2-6,NA,NA,TRBV6-2/TRBV6-3,TGTGCCAGCAGTTGGGGGGGGCTCGGGGCCAACGTCCTGACTTTC,CASSWGGLGANVLTF